A single sample gave rise to the 8 T cell receptor beta chains below, sequenced in a study of vaccination and CD4 T cells after COVID-19. Sequence data for DNA of cultured CD4+ T cells were generated by the Oncomine TCR Beta short-read assay. MiXCR was run by TCRdb on the PCR reads, yielding one entry per CDR3 protein. This table has several thousand distinct CDR3 sequences, less than 65% appearing once. Their target antigens are unknown. Specified treatment: roughly 10-day PBMC culture with coronavirus spike peptide pools or control peptides (ViraFEST assay). According to the study, CD4+ T cells from the unexposed donor were gathered ahead of the COVID-19 pandemic (2011-2018). The sample taken for sequencing was CD4+ T cells from blood, cultured in vitro. These receptors all stem from a human donor in good health.

The table lists this clonotype with a count of one. The rearrangement uses TRBV7-2 and TRBJ2-4; tentative D call: TRBD1 (5 bases). This CDR3 has 14 amino acids. The V gene's germline CDR1 is SGHTA and CDR2 FQGNSA. Deletions cut 5 bases from V and 12 bases from J, with 20 bases between. The CDR3 loop reads CASSRREGPKAQYF. CDR3 nucleotides: TGTGCCAGCAGCCGCAGGGAAGGGCCCAAGGCTCAGTACTTC.

This chain connects TRBV6-5 to TRBJ1-4; no definite D call. CDR1 is MNHEY and CDR2 is SVGAGI in the germline V gene. With 4 bases removed from V and 0 bases from J, the gap between germline ends came to 6 bases. The CDR3 is 14 amino acids. The DNA for the CDR3 is TGTGCCAGCAGTTCACATGCAACTAATGAAAAACTGTTTTTT. This translates into CASSSHATNEKLFF.

The chain recombines TRBV20-1 with TRBJ1-1; 9 bases are a match to TRBD1. The V gene's germline CDR1 is DFQATT and CDR2 SNEGSKA (reference sequence). The V segment lost 3 bases and the J segment 9 bases; nucleotides outside the gene matches: 2. This CDR3 is built from 11 residues. The DNA of the CDR3 is TGCAGTGCTAGGGGACAGGGCAAAGCTTTCTTT. Amino acid sequence: CSARGQGKAFF.

This clonotype was observed a few times. The V and J genes are TRBV10-1 and TRBJ2-3; a weak D match, TRBD1 (5 bases). This CDR3 spans 12 amino acids. V was cut by 6 bases and J by 4 bases, with 8 bases left in between. The germline CDR1 and CDR2 sequences are WNHNN and SYGVQD (reference sequence). The CDR3 DNA is TGCGCCAGCAGCGACAGAGCAGATACGCAGTATTTT. The encoded protein is CASSDRADTQYF.

This chain connects TRBV19 to TRBJ1-6; 10 bases agree with TRBD1. V lost 3 bases, J lost 6 bases, and 2 bases stayed unmatched. The germline gives CDR1 LNHDA, CDR2 SQIVND (reference sequence). There are 15 residues in the CDR3. The CDR3 spells CASSIGQGVNSPLHF. CDR3 DNA sequence: TGTGCCAGTAGTATCGGACAGGGGGTTAATTCACCCCTCCACTTT.

The chain uses TRBV6-5 and TRBJ2-7; 7 positions agree with TRBD1. Germline V CDR1 and CDR2: MNHEY, SVGAGI. V trimming: 2 bases; J trimming: 1 base; junction bases outside the gene matches: 8. CDR3 size: 16 residues. CDR3 protein: CASSYPPGQRSYEQYF. The CDR3 bases are TGTGCCAGCAGTTACCCACCGGGACAGCGGTCCTACGAGCAGTACTTC.

The V gene is TRBV19, the J gene TRBJ2-7; unclear D gene. Germline CDR1 reads LNHDA; CDR2 reads SQIVND (reference sequence). The CDR3 runs 13 residues. Trimming cost V 3 bases and J 5 bases, with 11 bases left between them. DNA of the CDR3: TGTGCCAGTAGTATCAAGCCCTACCACGAGCAGTACTTC. It yields the protein CASSIKPYHEQYF. The complete variable domain, with remaining parts taken from reference TRBV19 and TRBJ2-7, reads DGGITQSPKYLFRKEGQNVTLSCEQNLNHDAMYWYRQDPGQGLRLIYYSQIVNDFQKGDIAEGYSVSREKKESFPLTVTSAQKNPTAFYLCASSIKPYHEQYFGPGTRLTVT.

This chain links TRBV23-1 with TRBJ2-5; the D is unclear. TRBV23-1 is an ORF for which the function is uncertain. V lost 8 bases and J lost 3, with 10 bases in between. This CDR3 has 12 amino acids. In nucleotides, the CDR3 is TGCGCCAGCTACCCCAACGAAGAGACCCAGTACTTC. Its translation is CASYPNEETQYF.